This TCR beta chain was profiled in a study of molecular identifiers for immune sequencing clone quantification. TCR libraries were built in bulk with a published protocol and specific TCR primers. Via MiXCR, TCRdb re-called the PCR reads, giving one row per CDR3 protein. The sample holds about 640,000 distinct CDR3 sequences, 15% to 20% seen once. Trimming removed 7 bases at V and 3 bases at J, with 16 bases between. Germline CDR1 is SGHVS and CDR2 is FNYEAQ. The CDR3 spans 14 residues. The TCR comes from a human donor in good health. Some libraries in this study had Jurkat cell RNA spiked in. The sequenced material came from naive CD8+ T cells from blood, with Jurkat cell RNA spiked in. Subset in this sample: FACS-sorted CD8+CD4-CCR7+CD45RA+ naive T cells. The V call is TRBV7-6, the J call TRBJ2-7; tentatively, D is TRBD2 (5 bases). CDR3 sequence: CASTNPGNHYEQYF. DNA of the CDR3: TGTGCCAGCACGAATCCGGGAAACCACTACGAGCAGTACTTC. Drawing the rest from reference TRBV7-6 and TRBJ2-7, the complete variable domain is GAGVSQSPRYKVTKRGQDVALRCDPISGHVSLYWYRQALGQGPEFLTYFNYEAQQDKSGLPNDRFSAERPEGSISTLTIQRTEQRDSAMYRCASTNPGNHYEQYFGPGTRLTVT.